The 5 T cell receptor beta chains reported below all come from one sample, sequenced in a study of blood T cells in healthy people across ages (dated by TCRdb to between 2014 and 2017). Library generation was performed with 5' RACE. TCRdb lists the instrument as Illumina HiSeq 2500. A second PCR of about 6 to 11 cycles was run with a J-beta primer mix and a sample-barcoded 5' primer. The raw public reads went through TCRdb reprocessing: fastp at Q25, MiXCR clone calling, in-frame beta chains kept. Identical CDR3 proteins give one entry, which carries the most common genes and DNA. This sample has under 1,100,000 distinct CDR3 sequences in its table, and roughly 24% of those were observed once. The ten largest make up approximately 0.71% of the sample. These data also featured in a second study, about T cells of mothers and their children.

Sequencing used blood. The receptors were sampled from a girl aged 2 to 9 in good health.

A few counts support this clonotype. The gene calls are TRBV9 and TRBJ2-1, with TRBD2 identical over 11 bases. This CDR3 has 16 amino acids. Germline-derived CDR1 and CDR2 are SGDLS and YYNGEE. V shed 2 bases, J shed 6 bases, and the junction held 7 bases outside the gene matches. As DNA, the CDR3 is TGTGCCAGCAGCGTCCTCCTAGCGGGAGGCCCCAATGAGCAGTTCTTC. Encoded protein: CASSVLLAGGPNEQFF.

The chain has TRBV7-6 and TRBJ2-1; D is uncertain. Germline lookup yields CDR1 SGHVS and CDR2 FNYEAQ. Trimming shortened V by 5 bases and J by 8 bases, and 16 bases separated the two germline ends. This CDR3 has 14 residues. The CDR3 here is CASSDRPSGHEQFF. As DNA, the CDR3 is TGTGCCAGCAGCGATCGCCCGAGTGGGCATGAGCAGTTCTTC.

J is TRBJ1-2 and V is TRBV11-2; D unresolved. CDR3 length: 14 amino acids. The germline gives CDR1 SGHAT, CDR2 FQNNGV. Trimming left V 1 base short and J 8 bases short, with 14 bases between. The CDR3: CASSLGSRGRGYTF. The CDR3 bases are TGTGCCAGCAGCTTAGGTTCCCGAGGGCGCGGCTACACCTTC.

CDR3 coding DNA: TGTGCCACCCAGCCCCGGACAGGAACCTACGAGCAGTACTTC. Translated: CATQPRTGTYEQYF. The chain employs TRBV18 and TRBJ2-5, with TRBD1 matching 7 bases. The J call is doubtful: the DNA matches TRBJ2-7 better. Per germline, CDR1 KGHSH and CDR2 LQKENI. The CDR3 is 14 residues long.

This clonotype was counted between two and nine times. The CDR3 loop is CASSQDAGDNTEAFF. Here the CDR3 DNA reads TGCGCCAGCAGCCAAGACGCCGGGGACAACACTGAAGCTTTCTTT. This sequence joins TRBV4-1 and TRBJ1-1; a weak D match, TRBD1 (5 bases). The V gene's germline CDR1 is MGHRA and CDR2 YSYEKL. Trimming took off 0 bases at V and 2 bases at J, with 10 bases between the two ends. This CDR3 comprises 15 residues.